Following are 16 T cell receptor beta chains from one sample sequenced in a study of blood T cell repertoires in COVID-19. Measured with immunoSEQ multiplex PCR; TCRdb has only the in-frame clones, and not every one. Of over 450,000 clones in the sample, roughly nine tenths are singletons; the top ten hold about 8%. Sequenced: peripheral blood. The receptors come from a woman between 45 and 65 years old with COVID-19, enrolled during active disease.

V usage is TRBV12-5 and J usage is TRBJ1-1; D is possibly TRBD1 (5 bases). The CDR3 has 16 residues. Germline assignment: CDR1 LGHNT and CDR2 FRNRAP. Trimming shortened V by 2 bases and J by 0 bases, and 13 bases separated the two germline ends. The CDR3 nucleotides read TGTGCTAGTGGTTTGCCCTTGACAGTCATGAACACTGAAGCTTTCTTT. It codes for CASGLPLTVMNTEAFF.

The rearrangement links TRBV24-1 to TRBJ1-2; 7 bases fit TRBD1. CDR3 length: 15 residues. Germline V lookup: CDR1 KGHDR, CDR2 SFDVKD. The V segment lost 3 bases and the J segment 0 bases; nucleotides outside the gene matches: 3. The CDR3 here is CATSDPGQSNYGYTF. The CDR3 DNA reads TGTGCCACCAGTGATCCGGGACAGTCTAACTATGGCTACACCTTC.

This clone occurred once. V gene TRBV24-1 combines with J gene TRBJ1-1; perhaps TRBD1 as D (5 bases). V was clipped by 1 base and J by 1 base, with 9 bases between them. This CDR3 contains 15 residues. Germline-derived CDR1 and CDR2 are KGHDR and SFDVKD. In nucleotides, the CDR3 is TGTGCCACCAGTGATTTAACGGACACGAACACTGAAGCTTTCTTT. This gives the protein CATSDLTDTNTEAFF.

V is TRBV27 and J is TRBJ2-3; no firm D call. Germline CDR1 and CDR2: MNHEY and SMNVEV (reference sequence). Trimming cost V 3 bases and J 3 bases, with 7 bases left between them. CDR3 length: 13 residues. Here the CDR3 reads CASSFRQTDTQYF. The CDR3 nucleotides are TGTGCCAGCAGTTTCCGACAAACAGATACGCAGTATTTT.

The chain uses TRBV2 and TRBJ2-1, with D maybe TRBD1 (6 bases). The germline gives CDR1 SNHLY, CDR2 FYNNEI. Trimming took off 1 base at V and 4 bases at J, with 11 bases between the two ends. The CDR3 loop spans 15 amino acids. The CDR3 nucleotides read TGTGCCAGCAGTGAAGGGCAGGGGAGATACAATGAGCAGTTCTTC. Protein sequence: CASSEGQGRYNEQFF.

The DNA of the CDR3 is TGTGCCAGCAGCCTACTAAACAGGGGCGAAGCTTTCTTT. This translates into CASSLLNRGEAFF. This chain joins TRBV3-1 (or the pseudogene TRBV3-2) and TRBJ1-1; 7 bases map to TRBD1. J gave up 8 bases and V 4 bases, and 7 bases lay outside the gene matches. The CDR3 covers 13 residues. CDR1 LGHDT and CDR2 YNNKEL come from the germline V gene (reference sequence).

The chain uses TRBV3-1 (or the pseudogene TRBV3-2) and TRBJ1-4; TRBD1 might be the D (6 bases). The germline V gene has CDR1 LGHDT and CDR2 YNNKEL (reference sequence). Trimming pared 3 bases from V and 3 bases from J, leaving 14 bases between. The CDR3 covers 16 residues. The DNA for the CDR3 is TGTGCCAGCAGCCACCCCGGACAGATGGCTAATGAAAAACTGTTTTTT. Translation gives CASSHPGQMANEKLFF.

This clone was detected once. The rearrangement uses TRBV3-1 (or the pseudogene TRBV3-2) and TRBJ1-1; 7 positions match TRBD1. The germline gives CDR1 LGHDT, CDR2 YNNKEL (reference sequence). The CDR3 spans 13 residues. V lost 5 bases and J lost 3; bases outside the gene matches: 3. For the CDR3, the DNA is TGTGCCAGCAGCAGGGGGCCGGACACTGAAGCTTTCTTT. It is translated as CASSRGPDTEAFF.

This clone came up once. Here the CDR3 DNA reads TGCAGTGCTAGTACGGCTAGCGGGGGCTCTGGGGCCAACGTCCTGACTTTC. It translates to CSASTASGGSGANVLTF. V and J are TRBV20-1 and TRBJ2-6; 10 bases are a match to TRBD2. The CDR3 consists of 17 residues. Germline CDR1 DFQATT, CDR2 SNEGSKA (reference sequence). Trimming at V came to 3 bases and at J to 0 bases, leaving 5 bases not matched to a gene.

The chain joins TRBV18 to TRBJ2-1; 7 nucleotides line up with TRBD2. The CDR3 contains 15 residues. V gave up 4 bases and J gave up 0 bases; unmatched junction bases: 3. Per the germline V gene, CDR1 is KGHSH and CDR2 is LQKENI. The DNA for the CDR3 is TGTGCCAGCTCACGCGGGGGTAGCTCCTACAATGAGCAGTTCTTC. This gives the protein CASSRGGSSYNEQFF.

The rearrangement uses TRBV7-8 and TRBJ2-3, with 8 bases that match TRBD2. V was pared by 5 bases and J by 6 bases, with 22 bases of the junction left unmatched. The V gene's germline CDR1 is SGHVS and CDR2 FQNEAQ. This CDR3 contains 19 residues. CDR3 loop: CASSRPGGLSGGGSDTQYF. Written as DNA, the CDR3 is TGTGCCAGCAGCCGCCCCGGCGGCCTGAGCGGCGGGGGGTCGGATACGCAGTATTTT.

The chain recombines TRBV2 with TRBJ2-3; a weak D match, TRBD2 (6 bases). Germline V gives CDR1 SNHLY, CDR2 FYNNEI. CDR3 length: 13 residues. Trimming pared 10 bases from V and 1 base from J, leaving 12 bases between. CDR3 region: CATLGGGTDTQYF. For the CDR3, the DNA is TGTGCCACTCTAGGCGGGGGCACAGATACGCAGTATTTT. Based on the CDR3 plus reference TRBV2 and TRBJ2-3, the full variable domain is EPEVTQTPSHQVTQMGQEVILRCVPISNHLYFYWYRQILGQKVEFLVSFYNNEISEKSEIFDDQFSVERPDGSNFTLKIRSTKLEDSAMYFCATLGGGTDTQYFGPGTRLTVL.

The rearrangement uses TRBV28 and TRBJ2-5, with D perhaps matching TRBD2 (5 bases). The length of the CDR3 is 12 residues. Germline values: CDR1 MDHEN, CDR2 SYDVKM. With 8 bases removed from V and 5 bases from J, the gap between germline ends came to 12 bases. CDR3 loop: CASASGWETQYF. The CDR3, as DNA: TGTGCCAGCGCCTCGGGGTGGGAGACCCAGTACTTC.

V and J are TRBV30 and TRBJ2-3; a weak D match, TRBD1 (5 bases). Trimming cost V 2 bases and J 4 bases, with 10 bases left between them. CDR3 length equals 13 residues. From germline, CDR1 is GTSNPN and CDR2 SVGIG (reference sequence). CDR3 DNA sequence: TGTGCCTGGAGTACAGGTAGCTCAGATACGCAGTATTTT. Translated, it gives CAWSTGSSDTQYF.

The genes are TRBV9 and TRBJ1-1, with D unresolved. V was trimmed by 1 base and J by 2 bases, leaving 6 bases between them. Per germline, CDR1 SGDLS and CDR2 YYNGEE. The CDR3 length is 13 residues. CDR3 DNA: TGTGCCAGCAGCGTACAATCCAACACTGAAGCTTTCTTT. This codes for CASSVQSNTEAFF.

The V gene is TRBV27, the J gene TRBJ2-2, with D possibly matching TRBD1 (6 bases). V lost 6 bases and J lost 5, with 16 bases in between. This CDR3 is 15 amino acids long. Germline-derived CDR1 and CDR2 are MNHEY and SMNVEV (reference sequence). For the CDR3, the DNA is TGTGCCAGCAGAGGGTGGGGGCATCGGACCGGGGAGCTGTTTTTT. Translating gives CASRGWGHRTGELFF.